This T cell receptor (beta chain) appears in the sequencing data of a study of beta chain features in type 1 diabetes. Study background: Summed over all samples, the examined sorted cells came to fewer than 120 million. Whole-study findings and limits: Because the template was cDNA, high-expressing cells might be over-represented. Patients with type 1 diabetes showed fewer VDJ junction insertions and more deletions.

The CDR3 runs 15 residues. V dropped 4 bases and J dropped 3 bases, with 14 bases sitting between them. Per germline, CDR1 SGHRS and CDR2 YFSETQ. Sorting that relied on CD45RO/CCR7/CD25/CD127/CD95/CD27 yielded CD4+ naive, central memory, regulatory and stem cell-like memory cells. About this clone: What it recognizes is unknown.

Of the isolated RNA, all was reverse transcribed, and so the sequenced material was expressed TCRB transcripts. TCRdb's copy holds only in-frame clones and misses some; the assay was immunoSEQ multiplex PCR. The sample shows 500,000 to 700,000 clones, around a sixth of them seen only once. Input material: naive CD4+ T cells from blood. This clonotype was sampled from a man aged 18 to 30 in good health. The J gene is TRBJ2-4, the V gene TRBV5-1; D is perhaps TRBD1 (6 bases). The CDR3 is CASSLLGQYKNIQYF. CDR3 DNA: TGCGCCAGCAGCCTACTAGGACAGTACAAAAACATTCAGTACTTC.